The T cell receptor (beta chain) under discussion was sequenced for a study of blood T cell repertoires in COVID-19. In the study overall: Material from acute and convalescent COVID-19 was sourced from the United States, Italy and Spain. Sample material is recorded as cDNA or gDNA derived from T cells, B-cell-depleted T cells, or PBMCs.

Original analysis: Reference gene primer amplification in the assay estimated nucleated cell counts. Generated by immunoSEQ multiplex PCR, the TCRdb table keeps only in-frame clones and is missing some. Clone size and the V and J calls come from that table; the DNA yielded D and trimming. The sample consists of over 70,000 clones, 70% to 80% of them appearing once. V lost 5 bases and J 1 base, leaving 15 bases between the germline ends. This CDR3 is built from 16 residues. From germline, CDR1 is SGHAT and CDR2 FQNNGV. The V and J genes are TRBV11-2 and TRBJ2-4, with D tentatively TRBD2 (6 bases). The receptor was isolated from a human donor in a cohort sampled during active COVID-19. The sample comprised peripheral blood. The CDR3: CASSPWEARAKNIQYF. CDR3 bases: TGTGCCAGCAGCCCGTGGGAGGCACGGGCCAAAAACATTCAGTACTTC.